This T cell receptor beta chain comes out of a study of T cells in Graves' hyperthyroidism and ophthalmopathy. Study-level findings and limits: The model's output predicted ophthalmopathy at a median of 6.5 months prior to onset.

Amplified TCR beta CDR3 regions derived from RNA transcripts. A first-round RT-PCR of the TCR CDR3 used the HTBI primer set. TCRdb re-derived calls from the multiplex PCR reads in MiXCR, one entry per CDR3 protein. This table has 530,000 or so distinct CDR3 sequences, about 43% appearing once. Germline V CDR1 and CDR2: MGHRA, YSYEKL. V lost 1 base and J 2 bases, leaving 12 bases between the germline ends. CDR3 length: 15 residues. This clonotype was picked up many times. Its antigen is still unknown. The sequenced sample was peripheral blood or thyroid tissue (not recorded which). The source of this sequence is a woman aged 18 to 35 with Graves' hyperthyroidism. V gene TRBV4-1 combines with J gene TRBJ2-7; D ambiguous. This chain's CDR3 is CASSQALDLTYEQYF. CDR3 nucleotide sequence: TGCGCCAGCAGCCAAGCATTAGACTTAACCTACGAGCAGTACTTC.